This is a list of T cell receptor delta chains from one sample in a study of Vδ1+ human thymocytes. TCRdb re-called clones from the multiplex PCR reads using CATT. This table holds fewer than 25,000 delta-chain clones, about 8% found once. The sample taken for sequencing was Vdelta1+ gamma-delta thymocytes from the thymus. These receptors were taken from a child under two years old who had congenital heart surgery. Both conserved end residues are part of each CDR3. Fields, in order: J gene, D gene, clone size, V gene, CDR3 DNA, CDR3 protein. A D gene is named only where the DNA matches it firmly. For some rows the clone size is stated as once, few or many, or as a class when expanded; others skip it.

>TRDJ1|TRDD3|NA|TRDV1
TGTGCTCTTGGGGAACCTCCCTTCCCGAAAGTACTGGGGGACCCAGGCACCGATAAACTCATCTTT
CALGEPPFPKVLGDPGTDKLIF
>TRDJ1|TRDD3|NA|TRAV29/DV5
TGTGCAGCAAGCGCTATAGGGGCTGGGGGATTAGTTAAACTCATCTTT
CAASAIGAGGLVKLIF
>TRDJ1|TRDD3|few|TRDV1
TGTGCTCTTGGGGAACTAAGTGGGCCCCTCGCTACTGGGGGATACCTCCGCCCGTACACCGATAAACTCATCTTT
CALGELSGPLATGGYLRPYTDKLIF
>TRDJ1|NA|few|TRDV1
TGTGCTCTTGGGGAAAAAAGGGTCACCGATAAACTCATCTTT
CALGEKRVTDKLIF
>TRDJ1|TRDD3|NA|TRDV1
TGTGCTCTCATCGCCCCGCCCTTGGGGGATAGGACCGATAAACTCATCTTT
CALIAPPLGDRTDKLIF
>TRDJ1|TRDD3|few|TRDV1
TGTGCTCTTGGGGAACTGAGTGGGGGATATAGGAATAAACTCATCTTT
CALGELSGGYRNKLIF
>TRDJ1|TRDD3|NA|TRDV1
TGTGCTCTTGGGGAGTCGTTCCTCCGGGGATACGCTTACACCGATAAACTCATCTTT
CALGESFLRGYAYTDKLIF
>TRDJ1|NA|few|TRDV1
TGTGCTCTTGGGGGGACTTCTTCTTACACCGATAAACTCATCTTT
CALGGTSSYTDKLIF
>TRDJ1|NA|NA|TRDV1
TGTGCTCTTGGGGAAATTAGACAACTTCCTACGTCTTACTGGGGGCTTTACACCGATAAACTCATCTTT
CALGEIRQLPTSYWGLYTDKLIF
>TRDJ1|NA|NA|TRDV2
TGTGCCTATGACACTGAAGGATTACCACTGGGCGTCACCGATAAACTCATCTTT
CAYDTEGLPLGVTDKLIF
>TRDJ1|NA|NA|TRDV1
TGTGCTCTTGGGGAACTCCCCGTTGGAACCGATAAACTCATCTTT
CALGELPVGTDKLIF
>TRDJ1|TRDD3|NA|TRDV1
TGTGCTCTTGGGGAACCTCGGGTGTCCAACGGCCTGGGGGATACCGATAAACTCATCTTT
CALGEPRVSNGLGDTDKLIF
>TRDJ1|NA|NA|TRDV1
TGTGCTCTTGGGGGCACACCTACGTTGTCGTGGATGACCGATAAACTCATCTTT
CALGGTPTLSWMTDKLIF
>TRDJ1|TRDD3|few|TRDV1
TGTGCTCTTGGGAAGGGATCTACGAGCTGGGGGATCCGCCAAAGTGACACCGATAAACTCATCTTT
CALGKGSTSWGIRQSDTDKLIF
>TRDJ1|NA|NA|TRDV1
TGTGCTCTTGGGGTCTTCCTACTGGGGATCCCTACCAATAAACTCATCTTT
CALGVFLLGIPTNKLIF
>TRDJ2|TRDD3|NA|TRDV1
TGTGCTCTTGGGCTATGGGGGATCCCCCGGGGGACAGCACAACTCTTCTTT
CALGLWGIPRGTAQLFF
>TRDJ1|TRDD3|few|TRDV1
TGTGCTCTTGGGGAGGCCCCTCCTACTGGGGGATACACCAATAAACTCATCTTT
CALGEAPPTGGYTNKLIF
>TRDJ1|NA|NA|TRDV1
TGTGCTCTTGGGGGCGACTCGGAAACGCGGCTGGGATATGCGTACGATAAACTCATCTTT
CALGGDSETRLGYAYDKLIF
>TRDJ1|NA|few|TRDV1
TGTGCTCTTGGGGAACCGATTCCTACAGGGCATACTGGGGATAAACTCATCTTT
CALGEPIPTGHTGDKLIF
>TRDJ1|TRDD3|few|TRDV1
TGTGCTCTTGGGGAAGGAGCCCTCCTACTGGGGGAGAAATACACCGATAAACTCATCTTT
CALGEGALLLGEKYTDKLIF